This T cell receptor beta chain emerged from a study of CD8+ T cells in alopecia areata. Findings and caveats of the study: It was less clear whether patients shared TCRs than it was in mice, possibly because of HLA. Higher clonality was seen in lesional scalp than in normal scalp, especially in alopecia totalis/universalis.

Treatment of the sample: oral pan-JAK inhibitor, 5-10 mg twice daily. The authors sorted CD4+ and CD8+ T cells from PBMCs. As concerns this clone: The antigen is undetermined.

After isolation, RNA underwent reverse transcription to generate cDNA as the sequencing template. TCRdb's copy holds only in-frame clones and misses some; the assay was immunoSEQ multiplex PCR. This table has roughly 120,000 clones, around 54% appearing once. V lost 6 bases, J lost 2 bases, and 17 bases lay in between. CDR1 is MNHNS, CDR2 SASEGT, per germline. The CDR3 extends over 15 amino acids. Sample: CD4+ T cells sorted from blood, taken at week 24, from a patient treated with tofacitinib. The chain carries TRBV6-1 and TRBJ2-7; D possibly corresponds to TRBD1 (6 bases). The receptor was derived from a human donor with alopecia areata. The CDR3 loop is CASSLGAGPPYEQYF. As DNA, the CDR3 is TGTGCCAGCAGCCTGGGGGCAGGACCCCCCTACGAGCAGTACTTC.